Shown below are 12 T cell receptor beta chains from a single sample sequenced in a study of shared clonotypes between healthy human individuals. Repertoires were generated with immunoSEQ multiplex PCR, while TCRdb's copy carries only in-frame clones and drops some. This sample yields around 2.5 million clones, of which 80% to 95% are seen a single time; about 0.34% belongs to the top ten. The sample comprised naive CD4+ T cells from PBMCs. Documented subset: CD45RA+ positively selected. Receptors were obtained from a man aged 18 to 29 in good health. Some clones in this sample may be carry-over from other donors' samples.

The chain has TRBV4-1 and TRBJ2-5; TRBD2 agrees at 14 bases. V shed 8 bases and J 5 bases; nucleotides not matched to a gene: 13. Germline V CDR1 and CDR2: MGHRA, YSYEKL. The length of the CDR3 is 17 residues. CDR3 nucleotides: TGCGCCAGCGGAAAGGGACTAGCGGGAGACGGTTATGAGACCCAGTACTTC. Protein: CASGKGLAGDGYETQYF.

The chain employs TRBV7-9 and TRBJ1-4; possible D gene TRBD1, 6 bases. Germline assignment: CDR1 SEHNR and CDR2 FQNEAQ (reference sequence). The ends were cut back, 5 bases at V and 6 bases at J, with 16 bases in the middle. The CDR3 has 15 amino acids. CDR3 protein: CASSRMGGQDEKLFF. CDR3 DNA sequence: TGTGCCAGCAGCCGGATGGGGGGGCAGGATGAAAAACTGTTTTTT.

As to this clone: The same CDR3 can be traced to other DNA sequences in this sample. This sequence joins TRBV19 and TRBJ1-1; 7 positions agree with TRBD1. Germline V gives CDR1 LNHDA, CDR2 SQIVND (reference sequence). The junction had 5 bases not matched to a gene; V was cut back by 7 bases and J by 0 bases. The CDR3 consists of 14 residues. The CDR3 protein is CASTQGGLNTEAFF. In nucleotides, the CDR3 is TGTGCCAGTACCCAGGGGGGTTTGAACACTGAAGCTTTCTTT.

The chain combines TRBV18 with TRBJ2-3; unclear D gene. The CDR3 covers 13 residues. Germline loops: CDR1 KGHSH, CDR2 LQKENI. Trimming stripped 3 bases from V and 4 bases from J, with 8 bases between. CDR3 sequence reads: CASSPGRSDTQYF. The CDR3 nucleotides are TGTGCCAGCTCACCTGGACGATCAGATACGCAGTATTTT.

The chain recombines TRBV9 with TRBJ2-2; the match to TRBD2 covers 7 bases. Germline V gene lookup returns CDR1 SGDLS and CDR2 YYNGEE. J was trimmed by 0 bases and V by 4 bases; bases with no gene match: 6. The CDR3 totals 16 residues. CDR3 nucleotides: TGTGCCAGCAGCCCTCGGGGGGTCACGAACACCGGGGAGCTGTTTTTT. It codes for CASSPRGVTNTGELFF. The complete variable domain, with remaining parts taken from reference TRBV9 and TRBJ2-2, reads DSGVTQTPKHLITATGQRVTLRCSPRSGDLSVYWYQQSLDQGLQFLIQYYNGEERAKGNILERFSAQQFPDLHSELNLSSLELGDSALYFCASSPRGVTNTGELFFGEGSRLTVL.

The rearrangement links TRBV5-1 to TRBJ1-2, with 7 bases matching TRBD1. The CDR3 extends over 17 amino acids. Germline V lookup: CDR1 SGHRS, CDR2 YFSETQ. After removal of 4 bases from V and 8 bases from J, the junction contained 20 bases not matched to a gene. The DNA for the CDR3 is TGCGCCAGCAGCCCGCCTTCTACCGGGACAGCTTTGAAGGGCTACACCTTC. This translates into CASSPPSTGTALKGYTF. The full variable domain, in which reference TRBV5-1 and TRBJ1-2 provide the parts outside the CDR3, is KAGVTQTPRYLIKTRGQQVTLSCSPISGHRSVSWYQQTPGQGLQFLFEYFSETQRNKGNFPGRFSGRQFSNSRSEMNVSTLELGDSALYLCASSPPSTGTALKGYTFGSGTRLTVV.

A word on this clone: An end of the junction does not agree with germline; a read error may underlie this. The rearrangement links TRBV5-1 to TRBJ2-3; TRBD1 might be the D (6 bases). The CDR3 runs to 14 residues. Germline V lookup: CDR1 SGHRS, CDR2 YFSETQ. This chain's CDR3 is CASNTRGGTDTQYF. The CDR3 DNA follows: TGTGCCAGCAATACCAGGGGAGGCACAGATACGCAGTATTTT.

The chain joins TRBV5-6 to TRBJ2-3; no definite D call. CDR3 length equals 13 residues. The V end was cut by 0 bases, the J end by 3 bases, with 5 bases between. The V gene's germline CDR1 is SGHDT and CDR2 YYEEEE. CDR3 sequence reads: CASSLDQTDTQYF. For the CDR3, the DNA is TGTGCCAGCAGCTTGGACCAAACAGATACGCAGTATTTT.

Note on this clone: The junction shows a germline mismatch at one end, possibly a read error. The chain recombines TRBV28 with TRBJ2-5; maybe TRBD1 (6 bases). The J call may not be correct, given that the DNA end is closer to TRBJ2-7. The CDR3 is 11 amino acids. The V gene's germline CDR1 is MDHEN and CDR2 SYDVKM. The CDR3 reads CTHGRGHEQYF. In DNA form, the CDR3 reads TGCACCCACGGCAGGGGCCACGAGCAGTACTTC.

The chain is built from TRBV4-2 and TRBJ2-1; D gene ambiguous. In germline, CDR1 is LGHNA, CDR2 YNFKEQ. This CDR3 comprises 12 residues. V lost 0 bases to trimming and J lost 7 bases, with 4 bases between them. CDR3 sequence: CASSQDKNEQFF. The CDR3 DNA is TGTGCCAGCAGCCAAGATAAAAATGAGCAGTTCTTC.

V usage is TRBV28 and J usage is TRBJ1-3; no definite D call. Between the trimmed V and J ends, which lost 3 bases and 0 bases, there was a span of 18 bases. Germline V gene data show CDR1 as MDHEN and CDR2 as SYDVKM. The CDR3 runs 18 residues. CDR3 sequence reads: CASSLLRRHGSSGNTIYF. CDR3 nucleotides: TGTGCCAGCAGTTTGTTGCGCCGTCACGGGAGCTCTGGAAACACCATATATTTT. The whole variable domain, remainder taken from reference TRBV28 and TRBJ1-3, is DVKVTQSSRYLVKRTGEKVFLECVQDMDHENMFWYRQDPGLGLRLIYFSYDVKMKEKGDIPEGYSVSREKKERFSLILESASTNQTSMYLCASSLLRRHGSSGNTIYFGEGSWLTVV.

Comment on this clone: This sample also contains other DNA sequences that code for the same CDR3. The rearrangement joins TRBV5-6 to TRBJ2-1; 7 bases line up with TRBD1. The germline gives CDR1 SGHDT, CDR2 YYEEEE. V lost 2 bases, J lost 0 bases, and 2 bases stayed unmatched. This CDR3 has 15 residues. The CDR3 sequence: CASSFDRVSYNEQFF. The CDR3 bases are TGTGCCAGCAGCTTCGACAGGGTCTCCTACAATGAGCAGTTCTTC.